The 4 T cell receptor beta chains below were found in one sample sequenced in a study of T cell responses to AZD1222 COVID-19 vaccine. Assay: immunoSEQ multiplex PCR; the TCRdb copy retains only in-frame clones and omits some. The sample carries some 130,000 clones, 88% recorded once. The sequenced sample was peripheral blood, obtained on day 0 of AZD1222 vaccination. The receptor source for this set is an adult in good health.

This clone was seen only once. The genes are TRBV19 and TRBJ1-3; D not resolved. The germline V gene encodes CDR1 LNHDA and CDR2 SQIVND (reference sequence). V dropped 8 bases and J dropped 0 bases, with 11 bases sitting between them. The CDR3 covers 14 residues. The CDR3 sequence: CASSGVFSGNTIYF. CDR3 sequence (DNA): TGTGCCAGTTCAGGTGTGTTCTCTGGAAACACCATATATTTT.

V usage is TRBV19 and J usage is TRBJ1-4; the D is unclear. The germline V gene encodes CDR1 LNHDA and CDR2 SQIVND (reference sequence). Trimming removed 5 bases from V and 0 bases from J, with 10 bases in between. This CDR3 region has 15 residues. CDR3 region: CASSFGSATNEKLFF. DNA of the CDR3: TGTGCCAGTAGTTTTGGATCAGCAACTAATGAAAAACTGTTTTTT.

The V and J genes are TRBV5-4 and TRBJ2-1; 12 positions agree with TRBD2. The CDR3 totals 18 residues. J was trimmed by 5 bases and V by 0 bases; bases with no gene match: 9. Per the germline V gene, CDR1 is SGHNT and CDR2 is YYREEE (reference sequence). The CDR3, as DNA: TGTGCCAGCAGCTTGGCCCTACTAGCGGGGGGTATAGACAATGAGCAGTTCTTC. This sequence encodes CASSLALLAGGIDNEQFF.

The chain has TRBV12-3 or TRBV12-4 and TRBJ2-5; D remains unclear. V was cut by 3 bases and J by 4 bases, with 9 bases left in between. The CDR3 has 13 amino acids. CDR3 coding DNA: TGTGCCAGCAGTTTTCTAAGACGAGAGACCCAGTACTTC. Translating gives CASSFLRRETQYF.